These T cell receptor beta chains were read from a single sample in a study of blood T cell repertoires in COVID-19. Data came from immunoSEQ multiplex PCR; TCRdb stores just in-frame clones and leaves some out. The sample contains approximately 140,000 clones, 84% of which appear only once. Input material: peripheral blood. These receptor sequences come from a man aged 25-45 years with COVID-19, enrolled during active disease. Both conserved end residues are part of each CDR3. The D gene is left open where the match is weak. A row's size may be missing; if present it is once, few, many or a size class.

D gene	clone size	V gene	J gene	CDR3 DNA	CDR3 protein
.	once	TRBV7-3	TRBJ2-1	TGTGCCAGCAGCTTAAACGGCGGCAATGAGCAGTTCTTC	CASSLNGGNEQFF
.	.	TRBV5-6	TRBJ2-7	TGTGCCAGCAGCTTTCGGTTCCACGAGCAGTACTTC	CASSFRFHEQYF
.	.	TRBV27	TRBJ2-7	TGTGCCAGCAGTTTAGAGGGCCCTCTCAACGAGCAGTACTTC	CASSLEGPLNEQYF
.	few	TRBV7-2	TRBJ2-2	TGTGCCAGCAGCTCCTCGTTCGGGGAGCTGTTTTTT	CASSSSFGELFF
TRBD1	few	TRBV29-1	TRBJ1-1	TGCAGCGTTGTTTTGACAGGGGGACTTGAAGCTTTCTTT	CSVVLTGGLEAFF
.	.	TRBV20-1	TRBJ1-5	TGCAGTGCTAGTCGAGTTGATCAGCCCCAGCATTTT	CSASRVDQPQHF
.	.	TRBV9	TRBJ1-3	TGTGCCAGCAGCCTAGACGTCGGGAGCTCTGGAAACACCATATATTTT	CASSLDVGSSGNTIYF
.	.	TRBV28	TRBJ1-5	TGTGCCAGCAGTACTCGACAGCCCCAGCATTTT	CASSTRQPQHF
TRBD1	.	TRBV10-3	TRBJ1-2	TGTGCCATCAGTGAGTCGACAGGGACGGATGGCTACACCTTC	CAISESTGTDGYTF
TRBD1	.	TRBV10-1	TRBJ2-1	TGCGCCAGCAGTCCCTCGACAGGGCATCTTGATGAGCAGTTCTTC	CASSPSTGHLDEQFF
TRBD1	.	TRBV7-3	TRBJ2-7	TGTGCCAGCAGCCCTCCGGACAGGGGGTTAAACGAGCAGTACTTC	CASSPPDRGLNEQYF
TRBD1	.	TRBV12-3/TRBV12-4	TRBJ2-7	TGTGCCAGCAGTTTGACAGGGACCTACGAGCAGTACTTC	CASSLTGTYEQYF
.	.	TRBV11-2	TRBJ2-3	TGTGCCAGCAGCCGTAGCGGAAGCACAGATACGCAGTATTTT	CASSRSGSTDTQYF
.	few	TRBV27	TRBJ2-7	TGTGCCAGCAGTTTCCGAAGGGGGAGGGCCTACGAGCAGTACTTC	CASSFRRGRAYEQYF
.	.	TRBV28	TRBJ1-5	TGTGCCAGCAGCCCGGGGGGGCCCGTCCGGCCCCAGCATTTT	CASSPGGPVRPQHF